The clone carrying this TCR beta chain was counted only a few times. Antigen: not known. These data come from a study of T-cell memory formation after mild COVID-19. Points from the study as a whole: Some clones that responded were present in memory (sampled pre-infection), which suggests cross-reactive memory joined.

Amplification by 5'RACE using constant-segment primers produced TCR alpha and TCR beta cDNA libraries that carried sample barcodes and UMIs. One entry per CDR3 protein results from TCRdb running MiXCR on the 5' RACE reads. This sample has approximately 190,000 distinct CDR3 sequences, with about 17% found just once. Germline trimming cut 6 bases from V and 5 bases from J; bases unmatched to any gene: 10. Per germline, CDR1 DFQATT and CDR2 SNEGSKA (reference sequence). This CDR3 has 14 residues. This receptor was identified in an adult woman who had mild COVID-19 (a few samples of this study predate the infection). Cell type and time point are not known. The rearrangement uses TRBV20-1 and TRBJ1-5, with 7 bases that match TRBD1. Sequencing was done on a sample of PBMCs or a T cell subset sorted from them (not recorded which). The CDR3 DNA reads as TGCAGTGCCGGGAGAAGGCAGGGGGATCAGCCCCAGCATTTT. Amino acids: CSAGRRQGDQPQHF.